The next 17 T cell receptor beta chains were all read from a single sample in a study of CD8+ T cells in alopecia areata. RNA was isolated and reverse transcribed to cDNA, the sequencing template. The method was immunoSEQ multiplex PCR; TCRdb's version includes in-frame clones alone and lacks a portion of them. The sample holds roughly 100,000 clones, around three fifths seen once. The specimen was CD4+ T cells sorted from blood. All receptors derive from a human donor in good health.

This clone was seen a few times. V gene TRBV28 combines with J gene TRBJ2-7, with unresolved D. Germline CDR1 MDHEN, CDR2 SYDVKM. The CDR3 runs to 14 residues. V lost 8 bases and J 3 bases, leaving 17 bases between the germline ends. The CDR3 reads CASLPGLWGYEQYF. DNA of the CDR3: TGTGCCAGCCTCCCCGGGTTATGGGGCTACGAGCAGTACTTC.

This sequence joins TRBV30 and TRBJ1-1, with 9 bases aligning to TRBD1. Per germline, CDR1 GTSNPN and CDR2 SVGIG (reference sequence). V dropped 7 bases and J dropped 3; count of bases not matched to a gene: 6. This CDR3 has 13 amino acids. The CDR3, as DNA: TGTGCCTTGGAGACAGGGGGTTACACTGAAGCTTTCTTT. It translates to CALETGGYTEAFF.

The table lists this clone with a few counts. The V call is TRBV5-1, the J call TRBJ1-1, with D perhaps matching TRBD1 (5 bases). This CDR3 has 14 amino acids. The germline V gene has CDR1 SGHRS and CDR2 YFSETQ. V was cut by 4 bases and J by 2 bases, with 12 bases left in between. CDR3 DNA sequence: TGCGCCAGCAGCCCCTCGGGGCCCAACACTGAAGCTTTCTTT. It yields the protein CASSPSGPNTEAFF.

This chain uses TRBV28 with TRBJ1-2; D is unresolved. V lost 5 bases, J lost 6 bases, and 16 bases lay in between. The CDR3 sequence is 14 residues long. Germline V gives CDR1 MDHEN, CDR2 SYDVKM. The CDR3 loop is CASSRPRENHGYTF. The CDR3 DNA is TGTGCCAGCAGTAGACCCCGGGAAAATCATGGCTACACCTTC.

The chain uses TRBV11-2 and TRBJ2-4; D gene ambiguous. The CDR3 sequence is 14 residues long. The germline gives CDR1 SGHAT, CDR2 FQNNGV. The V and J ends lost 3 bases and 0 bases respectively, with 6 bases between them. CDR3 amino acids: CASSFSVAKNIQYF. In nucleotides, the CDR3 is TGTGCCAGCAGCTTTTCTGTAGCCAAAAACATTCAGTACTTC.

The V gene is TRBV2, the J gene TRBJ2-5, with D tentatively TRBD1 (8 bases). V dropped 5 bases and J dropped 5 bases, with 12 bases sitting between them. The CDR3 covers 13 residues. Germline-derived CDR1 and CDR2 are SNHLY and FYNNEI. The CDR3 DNA follows: TGTGCCAGCAGTCCACAGGGGGGGGAGACCCAGTACTTC. Protein sequence: CASSPQGGETQYF. The whole variable domain, remainder taken from reference TRBV2 and TRBJ2-5, is EPEVTQTPSHQVTQMGQEVILRCVPISNHLYFYWYRQILGQKVEFLVSFYNNEISEKSEIFDDQFSVERPDGSNFTLKIRSTKLEDSAMYFCASSPQGGETQYFGPGTRLLVL.

This sequence joins TRBV14 and TRBJ1-2, with D hard to call. Germline CDR1 SGHDN, CDR2 FVKESK. There are 13 residues in the CDR3. The V end lost 3 bases, the J end lost 8 bases, and 13 bases lay between the germline ends. DNA of the CDR3: TGTGCCAGCAGCCACAGCAGAGGGCGGGGCTACACCTTC. Its translation is CASSHSRGRGYTF.

This clone has more than one count but fewer than ten. The rearrangement links TRBV19 to TRBJ1-4; 7 nucleotides align to TRBD1. The CDR3 has 14 residues. CDR1 is LNHDA and CDR2 is SQIVND in the germline V gene (reference sequence). Germline trimming cut 5 bases from V and 7 bases from J; bases unmatched to any gene: 7. The CDR3 sequence is CASSDREHGEKLFF. Here the CDR3 DNA reads TGTGCCAGTAGTGACAGGGAACACGGTGAAAAACTGTTTTTT.

The chain combines TRBV30 with TRBJ2-2, with D possibly TRBD2 on 6 matching bases. The CDR3 has 14 amino acids. Trimming removed 2 bases at V and 2 bases at J, with 9 bases between. The V gene's germline CDR1 is GTSNPN and CDR2 SVGIG (reference sequence). CDR3 sequence reads: CAWSTGVNTGELFF. The CDR3 DNA reads as TGTGCCTGGAGTACGGGGGTTAACACCGGGGAGCTGTTTTTT.

This chain joins TRBV25-1 and TRBJ2-3, with D unclear. V was shortened by 1 base and J by 5 bases, with 4 bases between the two germline ends. The germline gives CDR1 MGHDK, CDR2 SYGVNS. This CDR3 has 12 amino acids. For the CDR3, the DNA is TGTGCCAGCAGTGAATCGGTAGATACGCAGTATTTT. Amino acids: CASSESVDTQYF.

This rearrangement joins TRBV5-1 to TRBJ2-1, with 7 bases matching TRBD1. V trimming: 3 bases; J trimming: 4 bases; junction bases outside the gene matches: 1. CDR1 SGHRS and CDR2 YFSETQ come from the germline V gene. The length of the CDR3 is 13 residues. The CDR3 reads CASSSGQYNEQFF. CDR3 DNA: TGCGCCAGCAGCTCGGGACAGTACAATGAGCAGTTCTTC.

The chain employs TRBV25-1 and TRBJ2-1; D might be TRBD1 (5 bases). The CDR3 contains 12 residues. CDR1 is MGHDK, CDR2 SYGVNS, per germline. V lost 7 bases and J 6 bases, leaving 10 bases between the germline ends. Here the CDR3 DNA reads TGTGCCAGCAATCAGGGCATCAATGAGCAGTTCTTC. It yields the protein CASNQGINEQFF.

The chain is built from TRBV29-1 and TRBJ1-4; D might be TRBD1 (6 bases). The CDR3 is 11 residues long. Germline assignment: CDR1 SQVTM and CDR2 ANQGSEA. Between the trimmed V and J ends, which lost 3 bases and 13 bases, there was a span of 12 bases. CDR3 amino acids: CSVERRGGLFF. The DNA for the CDR3 is TGCAGCGTTGAGAGAAGGGGGGGACTGTTTTTT.

Only a few counts were recorded for this clone. The chain couples TRBV7-9 to TRBJ1-1, with unresolved D. The germline V and J ends were trimmed by 6 bases and 4 bases, with 21 bases remaining between them. This CDR3 has 16 amino acids. Germline V lookup: CDR1 SEHNR, CDR2 FQNEAQ (reference sequence). CDR3 amino acids: CASRPPLRDIGTEAFF. The CDR3 region has the DNA TGTGCCAGCAGGCCGCCGCTGAGGGATATAGGCACTGAAGCTTTCTTT.

Only a few counts were recorded for this clone. The CDR3 DNA reads TGTGCCAGCTCACCACAGGTGAACACTGAAGCTTTCTTT. Amino acids: CASSPQVNTEAFF. The chain has TRBV18 and TRBJ1-1, with unresolved D. The CDR3 has 13 residues. Germline V gene data show CDR1 as KGHSH and CDR2 as LQKENI. The V end was cut by 1 base, the J end by 0 bases, with 3 bases between.

This chain joins TRBV4-1 and TRBJ2-3; TRBD2 agrees at 16 bases. V trimming: 3 bases; J trimming: 2 bases; junction bases outside the gene matches: 8. The V gene's germline CDR1 is MGHRA and CDR2 YSYEKL. This CDR3 is 19 amino acids long. CDR3 loop: CASSHLGLAGGQDTDTQYF. As DNA, the CDR3 is TGCGCCAGCAGCCACCTGGGACTAGCGGGGGGGCAGGACACAGATACGCAGTATTTT.

This clone was detected many times. Other DNA sequences in this sample translate to the same CDR3. The gene calls are TRBV9 and TRBJ2-5; 7 bases fit TRBD1. The CDR3 extends over 14 amino acids. Germline trimming cut 2 bases from V and 4 bases from J; bases unmatched to any gene: 5. CDR1 is SGDLS, CDR2 YYNGEE, per germline. The CDR3 DNA reads TGTGCCAGCAGCGTCCGACAGGGTAGAGAGACCCAGTACTTC. Residues: CASSVRQGRETQYF. The full variable domain, with the rest looked up from reference TRBV9 and TRBJ2-5, is DSGVTQTPKHLITATGQRVTLRCSPRSGDLSVYWYQQSLDQGLQFLIQYYNGEERAKGNILERFSAQQFPDLHSELNLSSLELGDSALYFCASSVRQGRETQYFGPGTRLLVL.